One sample yielded the 11 T cell receptor beta chains listed below, sequenced in a study of T-cell reconstitution after alpha-beta-depleted transplantation in children. Unique molecular identifiers tagged the TCRbeta library. TCRdb itself ran the PCR reads through MiXCR, one entry per CDR3 protein. The table has fewer than 550,000 distinct CDR3 sequences, 15% to 20% seen once. Material: PBMCs, mostly from graft donor cells, obtained 360 days after TCRalphabeta/CD19-depleted stem cell transplant. Receptor source: a boy under three years old who had a stem cell transplant for Wiskott-Aldrich syndrome, so the T cells may come from the graft donor.

This clonotype was detected only a few times. The chain uses TRBV5-1 and TRBJ2-2; tentatively, D is TRBD1 (6 bases). CDR1 SGHRS and CDR2 YFSETQ come from the germline V gene. The CDR3 sequence is 13 residues long. V lost 4 bases and J 8 bases, leaving 12 bases between the germline ends. The CDR3 is CASSRDIDGELFF. CDR3 nucleotide sequence: TGCGCCAGCAGCCGGGACATAGATGGGGAGCTGTTTTTT.

This clonotype was counted a few times. This sequence joins TRBV24-1 and TRBJ2-2, with D tentatively TRBD1 or TRBD2 (5 bases each). The germline gives CDR1 KGHDR, CDR2 SFDVKD. The CDR3 extends over 15 amino acids. V gave up 9 bases and J gave up 6 bases, with 19 bases separating them. This CDR3 is CATGGRGPTPGELFF. In DNA, the CDR3 is TGTGCCACCGGGGGTCGGGGCCCCACCCCCGGGGAGCTGTTTTTT.

The rearrangement uses TRBV28 and TRBJ1-6, with D possibly being TRBD1 (6 bases). The germline V gene has CDR1 MDHEN and CDR2 SYDVKM. The CDR3 sequence is 14 residues long. V gave up 8 bases and J gave up 9 bases, with 17 bases separating them. The CDR3 DNA reads TGTGCCAGCGGTTGGGGGACAAAAGGTTCACCCCTCCACTTT. Protein: CASGWGTKGSPLHF.

V gene TRBV6-1 combines with J gene TRBJ1-6; D is unresolved. The CDR3 consists of 14 residues. Trimming took 5 bases from V and 8 from J, leaving 13 bases between them. Per the germline V gene, CDR1 is MNHNS and CDR2 is SASEGT. For the CDR3, the DNA is TGTGCCAGCAGTCCTGGGAGGAGATATTCACCCCTCCACTTT. It codes for CASSPGRRYSPLHF.

The CDR3 loop reads CASSSPGHAYEQYF. DNA for the CDR3: TGCGCCAGCAGCTCACCGGGCCATGCCTACGAGCAGTACTTC. The rearrangement joins TRBV5-1 to TRBJ2-7; D gene uncertain. The germline CDR1 and CDR2 sequences are SGHRS and YFSETQ. The V end lost 3 bases, the J end lost 2 bases, and 12 bases lay between the germline ends. The CDR3 is 14 residues long.

This clonotype was observed a handful of times. The J gene is TRBJ2-1, the V gene TRBV24-1, with TRBD2 identical over 11 bases. J was trimmed by 2 bases and V by 5 bases; bases with no gene match: 1. Germline V CDR1 and CDR2: KGHDR, SFDVKD. This CDR3 spans 15 amino acids. The CDR3 nucleotides read TGTGCCACCAGTGGGGGACTAGCGGCCTACAATGAGCAGTTCTTC. Its protein product is CATSGGLAAYNEQFF.

J is TRBJ2-5 and V is TRBV20-1, with D possibly called TRBD1 or TRBD2 (5 bases each). The germline V and J ends were trimmed by 7 bases and 7 bases, with 7 bases remaining between them. Germline V gene lookup returns CDR1 DFQATT and CDR2 SNEGSKA (reference sequence). This CDR3 contains 9 residues. The DNA of the CDR3 is TGCAGTGTTGGGGGGACCCAGTACTTC. Protein: CSVGGTQYF.

This clonotype was detected only a few times. This sequence joins TRBV5-1 and TRBJ2-1; D is perhaps TRBD1 (6 bases). The germline V and J ends were trimmed by 4 bases and 7 bases, with 12 bases remaining between them. This CDR3 region has 13 residues. Germline CDR1 SGHRS, CDR2 YFSETQ. Here the CDR3 DNA reads TGCGCCAGCAGCAGAGACAGGTGGAATGAGCAGTTCTTC. Encoded protein: CASSRDRWNEQFF.

The V call is TRBV10-3, the J call TRBJ2-7, with TRBD1 matching 10 bases. V gave up 6 bases and J gave up 4 bases; unmatched junction bases: 9. CDR1 and CDR2 from the germline V gene are ENHRY and SYGVKD. The CDR3 has 15 residues. In DNA, the CDR3 is TGTGCCATCAGATCTCCGACAGGGGGCGCTTACGAGCAGTACTTC. This encodes CAIRSPTGGAYEQYF.

In its sample, this clonotype was seen a few times. The V call is TRBV6-1, the J call TRBJ2-5, with D perhaps matching TRBD1 or TRBD2 (6 bases each). CDR1 is MNHNS, CDR2 SASEGT, per germline. The V and J ends lost 8 bases and 4 bases respectively, with 17 bases between them. CDR3 length equals 14 residues. DNA for the CDR3: TGTGCCAGCCGGCAGGGGCTGGGGGGAGAGACCCAGTACTTC. Amino acid sequence: CASRQGLGGETQYF.

Many counts were recorded for this clonotype. The chain couples TRBV9 to TRBJ2-1, with D hard to call. The length of the CDR3 is 15 residues. The V end lost 0 bases, the J end lost 0 bases, and 7 bases lay between the germline ends. The germline V gene has CDR1 SGDLS and CDR2 YYNGEE. The CDR3 DNA reads TGTGCCAGCAGCGTAGGGTCTTACTCCTACAATGAGCAGTTCTTC. Residues: CASSVGSYSYNEQFF.